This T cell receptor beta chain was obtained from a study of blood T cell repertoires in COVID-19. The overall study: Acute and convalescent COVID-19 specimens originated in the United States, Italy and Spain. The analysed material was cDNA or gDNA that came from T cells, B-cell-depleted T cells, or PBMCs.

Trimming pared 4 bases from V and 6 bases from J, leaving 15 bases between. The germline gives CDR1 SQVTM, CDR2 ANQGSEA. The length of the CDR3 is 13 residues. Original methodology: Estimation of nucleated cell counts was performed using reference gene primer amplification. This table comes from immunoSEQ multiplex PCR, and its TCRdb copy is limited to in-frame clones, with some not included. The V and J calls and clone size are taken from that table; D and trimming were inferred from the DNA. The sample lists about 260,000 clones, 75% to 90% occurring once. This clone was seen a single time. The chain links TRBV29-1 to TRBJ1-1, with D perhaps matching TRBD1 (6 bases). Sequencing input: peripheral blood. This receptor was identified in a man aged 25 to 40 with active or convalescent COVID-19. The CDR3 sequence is CSVVSGVWSEAFF. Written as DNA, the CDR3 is TGCAGCGTTGTCTCAGGGGTTTGGTCTGAAGCTTTCTTT.